This T cell receptor (beta chain) stems from a study of control samples from healthy donors and cancer patients. Sequenced by immunoSEQ multiplex PCR; TCRdb stores in-frame clones only, minus some. The sample holds tens of thousands of clones, 65% to 90% seen once. This clone appeared once. CDR1 is KGHSH, CDR2 LQKENI, per germline. This CDR3 is 13 amino acids long. Trimming removed 6 bases at V and 6 bases at J, with 12 bases between. Material: blood. V is TRBV18 and J is TRBJ1-5, with a possible D match to TRBD1 (6 bases). This TCR was recovered from a man between 40 and 49 years old in good health. The CDR3 bases are TGTGCCAGCTCGGGGGGGCGAACTCAGCCCCAGCATTTT. It translates to CASSGGRTQPQHF.